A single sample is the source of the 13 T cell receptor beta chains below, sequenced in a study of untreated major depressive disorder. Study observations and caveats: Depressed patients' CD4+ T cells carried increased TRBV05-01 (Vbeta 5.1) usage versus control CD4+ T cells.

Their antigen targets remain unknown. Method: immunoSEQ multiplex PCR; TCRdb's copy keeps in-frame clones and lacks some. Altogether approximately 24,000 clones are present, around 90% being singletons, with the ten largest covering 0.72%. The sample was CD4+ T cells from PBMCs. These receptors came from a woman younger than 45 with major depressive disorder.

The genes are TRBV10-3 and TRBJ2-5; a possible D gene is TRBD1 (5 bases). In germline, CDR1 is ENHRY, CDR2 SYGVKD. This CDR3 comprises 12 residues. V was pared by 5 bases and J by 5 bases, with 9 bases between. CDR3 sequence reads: CAISRGQETQYF. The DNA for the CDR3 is TGTGCCATCAGTAGGGGTCAGGAGACCCAGTACTTC.

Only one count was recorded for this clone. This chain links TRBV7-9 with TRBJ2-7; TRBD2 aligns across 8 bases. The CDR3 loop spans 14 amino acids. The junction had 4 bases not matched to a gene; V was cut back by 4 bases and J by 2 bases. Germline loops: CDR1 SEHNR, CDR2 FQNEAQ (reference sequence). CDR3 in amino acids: CASSSSGWAYEQYF. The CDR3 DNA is TGTGCCAGCAGCTCTAGCGGGTGGGCCTACGAGCAGTACTTC.

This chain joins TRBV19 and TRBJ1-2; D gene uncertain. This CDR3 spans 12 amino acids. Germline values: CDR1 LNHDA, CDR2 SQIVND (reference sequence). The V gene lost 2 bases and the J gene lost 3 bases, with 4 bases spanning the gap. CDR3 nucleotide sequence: TGTGCCAGTAGTATATTTGACTATGGCTACACCTTC. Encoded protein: CASSIFDYGYTF.

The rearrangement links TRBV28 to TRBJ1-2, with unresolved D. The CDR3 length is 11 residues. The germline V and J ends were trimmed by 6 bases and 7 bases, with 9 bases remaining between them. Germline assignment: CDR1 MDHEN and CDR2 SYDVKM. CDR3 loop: CASRHEIGYTF. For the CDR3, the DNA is TGTGCCAGCAGACACGAAATTGGCTACACCTTC.

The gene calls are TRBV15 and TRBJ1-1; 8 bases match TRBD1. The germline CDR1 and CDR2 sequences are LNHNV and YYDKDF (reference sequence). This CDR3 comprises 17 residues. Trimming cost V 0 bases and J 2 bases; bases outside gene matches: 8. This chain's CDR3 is CATSREGAGGYNTEAFF. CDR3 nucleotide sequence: TGTGCCACCAGCAGAGAAGGGGCAGGGGGCTATAACACTGAAGCTTTCTTT. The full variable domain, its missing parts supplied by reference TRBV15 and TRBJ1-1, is DAMVIQNPRYQVTQFGKPVTLSCSQTLNHNVMYWYQQKSSQAPKLLFHYYDKDFNNEADTPDNFQSRRPNTSFCFLDIRSPGLGDTAMYLCATSREGAGGYNTEAFFGQGTRLTVV.

The CDR3 region is CASSLNQGMETQYF. Written as DNA, the CDR3 is TGTGCCAGCAGCTTGAATCAGGGGATGGAGACCCAGTACTTC. The chain has TRBV5-6 and TRBJ2-5, with D maybe TRBD1 (6 bases). The germline CDR1 and CDR2 sequences are SGHDT and YYEEEE. Trimming took off 1 base at V and 5 bases at J, with 12 bases between the two ends. There are 14 residues in the CDR3.

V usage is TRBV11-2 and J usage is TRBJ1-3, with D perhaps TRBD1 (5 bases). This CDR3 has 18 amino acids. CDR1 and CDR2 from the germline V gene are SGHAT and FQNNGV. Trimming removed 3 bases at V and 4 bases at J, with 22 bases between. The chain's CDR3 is CASSLVRDPHLKGNTIYF. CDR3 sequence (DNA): TGTGCCAGCAGCTTGGTCCGGGACCCCCATTTGAAAGGAAACACCATATATTTT.

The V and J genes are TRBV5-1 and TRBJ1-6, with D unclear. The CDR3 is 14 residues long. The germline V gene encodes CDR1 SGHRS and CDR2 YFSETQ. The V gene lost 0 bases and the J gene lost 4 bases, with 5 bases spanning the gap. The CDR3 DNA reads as TGCGCCAGCAGCTTGGCCGGATATAATTCACCCCTCCACTTT. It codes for CASSLAGYNSPLHF.

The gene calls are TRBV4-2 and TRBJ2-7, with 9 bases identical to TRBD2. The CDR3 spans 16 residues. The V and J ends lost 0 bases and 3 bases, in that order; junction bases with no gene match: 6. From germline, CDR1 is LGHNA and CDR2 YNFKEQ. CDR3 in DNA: TGTGCCAGCAGCCAAGACCCCGCGGGAGGGCACTACGAGCAGTACTTC. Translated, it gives CASSQDPAGGHYEQYF.

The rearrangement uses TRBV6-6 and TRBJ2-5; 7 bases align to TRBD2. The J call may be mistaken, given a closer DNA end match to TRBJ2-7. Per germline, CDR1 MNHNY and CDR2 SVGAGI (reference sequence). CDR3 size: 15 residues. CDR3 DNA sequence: TGTGCCAGCAGTCGCGTAGAGGGACTATACTACGAGCAGTACTTC. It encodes CASSRVEGLYYEQYF.

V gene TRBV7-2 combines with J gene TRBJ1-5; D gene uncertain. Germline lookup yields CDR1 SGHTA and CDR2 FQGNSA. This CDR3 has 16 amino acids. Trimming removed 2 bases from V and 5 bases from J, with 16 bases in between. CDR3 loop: CASSLSGIGTHQPQHF. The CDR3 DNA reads TGTGCCAGCAGCTTAAGTGGGATAGGTACCCATCAGCCCCAGCATTTT.

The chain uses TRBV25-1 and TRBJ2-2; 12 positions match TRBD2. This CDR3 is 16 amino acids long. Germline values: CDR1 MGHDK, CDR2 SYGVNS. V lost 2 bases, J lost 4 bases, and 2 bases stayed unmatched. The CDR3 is CASSETGLAGTGELFF. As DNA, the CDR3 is TGTGCCAGCAGTGAAACGGGACTAGCGGGCACCGGGGAGCTGTTTTTT.

As DNA, the CDR3 is TGTGCCAGCTCACCACCGTACTCTGGGGCCAACGTCCTGACTTTC. Translating it yields CASSPPYSGANVLTF. The chain joins TRBV18 to TRBJ2-6; no firm D call. Per germline, CDR1 KGHSH and CDR2 LQKENI. V was pared by 0 bases and J by 0 bases, with 3 bases between. The CDR3 contains 15 residues.